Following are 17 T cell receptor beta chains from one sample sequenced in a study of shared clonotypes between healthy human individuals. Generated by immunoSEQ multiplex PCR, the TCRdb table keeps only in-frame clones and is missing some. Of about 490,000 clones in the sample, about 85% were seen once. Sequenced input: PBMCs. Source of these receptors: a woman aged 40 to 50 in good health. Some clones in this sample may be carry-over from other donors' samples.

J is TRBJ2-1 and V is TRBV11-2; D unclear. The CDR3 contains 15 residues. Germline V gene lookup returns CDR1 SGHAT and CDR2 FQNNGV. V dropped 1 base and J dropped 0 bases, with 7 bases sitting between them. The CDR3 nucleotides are TGTGCCAGCAGCTTAGGGAGAAGCTCCTACAATGAGCAGTTCTTC. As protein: CASSLGRSSYNEQFF.

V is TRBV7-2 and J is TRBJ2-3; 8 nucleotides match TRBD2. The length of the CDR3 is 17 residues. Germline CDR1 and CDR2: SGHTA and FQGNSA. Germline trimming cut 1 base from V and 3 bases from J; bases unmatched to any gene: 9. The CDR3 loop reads CASSLVPAAGETDTQYF. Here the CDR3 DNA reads TGTGCCAGCAGCTTAGTTCCGGCAGCGGGGGAGACAGATACGCAGTATTTT.

The CDR3 sequence: CASSDNRASYNEQFF. DNA for the CDR3: TGCGCCAGCAGTGATAACAGGGCATCCTACAATGAGCAGTTCTTC. The V gene is TRBV10-1, the J gene TRBJ2-1; D is possibly TRBD1 (6 bases). The germline gives CDR1 WNHNN, CDR2 SYGVQD (reference sequence). The CDR3 is 15 amino acids. Deletions cut 3 bases from V and 1 base from J, with 10 bases between.

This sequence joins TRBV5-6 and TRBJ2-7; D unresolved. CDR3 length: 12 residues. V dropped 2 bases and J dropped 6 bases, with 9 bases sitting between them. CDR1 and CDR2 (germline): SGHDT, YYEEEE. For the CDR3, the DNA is TGTGCCAGCAGCTTAGGGCCGGGCGAGCAGTACTTC. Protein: CASSLGPGEQYF.

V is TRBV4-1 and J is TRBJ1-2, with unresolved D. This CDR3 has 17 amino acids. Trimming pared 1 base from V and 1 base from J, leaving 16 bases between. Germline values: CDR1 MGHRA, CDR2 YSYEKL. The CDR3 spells CASSQGESRRVNYGYTF. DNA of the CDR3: TGCGCCAGCAGCCAAGGGGAATCCAGGAGGGTTAACTATGGCTACACCTTC.

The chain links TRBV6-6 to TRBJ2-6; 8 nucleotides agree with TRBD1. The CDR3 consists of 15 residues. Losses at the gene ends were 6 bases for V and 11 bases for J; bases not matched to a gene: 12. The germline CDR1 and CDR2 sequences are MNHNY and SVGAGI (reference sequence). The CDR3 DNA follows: TGTGCCAGCAGCCCTGGACAGGGCTCTTTTCACGTCCTGACTTTC. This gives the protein CASSPGQGSFHVLTF.

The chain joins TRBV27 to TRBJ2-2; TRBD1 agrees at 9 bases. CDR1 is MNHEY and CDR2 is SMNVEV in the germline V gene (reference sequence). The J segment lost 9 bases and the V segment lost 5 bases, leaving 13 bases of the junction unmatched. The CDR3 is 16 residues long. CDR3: CASSPWTGVRQRELFF. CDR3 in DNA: TGTGCCAGCAGTCCCTGGACAGGGGTTCGTCAAAGGGAGCTGTTTTTT.

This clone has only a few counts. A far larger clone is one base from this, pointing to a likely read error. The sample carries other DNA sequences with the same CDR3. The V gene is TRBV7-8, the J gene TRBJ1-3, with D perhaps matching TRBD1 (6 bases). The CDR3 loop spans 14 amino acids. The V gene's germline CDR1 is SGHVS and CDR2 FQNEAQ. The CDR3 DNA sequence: TGTGCCAGCAGCGCGAGATTAGTAAAGGGGGAGCTACATTTT. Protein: CASSARLVKGELHF.

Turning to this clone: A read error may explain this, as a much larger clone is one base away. The CDR3 is CATSRVWENTGELFF. CDR3 nucleotides: TGTGCCACCAGCAGAGTGTGGGAAAACACCGGGGAGCTGTTTTTT. This sequence joins TRBV15 and TRBJ2-2; no firm D call. Deletions cut 1 base from V and 2 bases from J, with 8 bases between. The CDR3 extends over 15 amino acids. Germline V gene lookup returns CDR1 LNHNV and CDR2 YYDKDF (reference sequence).

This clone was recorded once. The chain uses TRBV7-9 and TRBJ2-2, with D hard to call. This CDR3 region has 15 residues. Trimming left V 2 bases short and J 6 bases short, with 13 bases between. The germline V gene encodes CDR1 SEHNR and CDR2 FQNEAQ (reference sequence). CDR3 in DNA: TGTGCCAGCAGCTTATTCAGACTGTCCCCCGGGGAGCTGTTTTTT. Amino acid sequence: CASSLFRLSPGELFF.

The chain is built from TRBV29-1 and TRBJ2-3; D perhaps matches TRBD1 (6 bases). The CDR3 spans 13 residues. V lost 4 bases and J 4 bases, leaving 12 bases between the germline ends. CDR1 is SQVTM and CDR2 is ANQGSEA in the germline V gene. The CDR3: CSVAQGVADTQYF. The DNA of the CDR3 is TGCAGCGTTGCACAGGGAGTGGCAGATACGCAGTATTTT.

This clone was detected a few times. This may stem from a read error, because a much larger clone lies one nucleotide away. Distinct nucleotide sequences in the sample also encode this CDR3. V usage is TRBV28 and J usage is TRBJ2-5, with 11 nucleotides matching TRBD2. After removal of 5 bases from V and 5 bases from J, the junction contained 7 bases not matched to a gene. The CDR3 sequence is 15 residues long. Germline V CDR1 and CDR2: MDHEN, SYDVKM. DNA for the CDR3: TGTGCCAGCAGTCGTAGCGGGAGGGCCGTCGAGACCCAGTACTTC. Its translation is CASSRSGRAVETQYF.

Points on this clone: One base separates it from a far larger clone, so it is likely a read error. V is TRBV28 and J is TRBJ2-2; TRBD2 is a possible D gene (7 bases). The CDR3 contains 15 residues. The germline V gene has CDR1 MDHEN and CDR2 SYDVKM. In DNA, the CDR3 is TGTGCCAGCAGTTTAGCGGGGGCGAACACCAGGGAGCTGTTTTTT. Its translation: CASSLAGANTRELFF.

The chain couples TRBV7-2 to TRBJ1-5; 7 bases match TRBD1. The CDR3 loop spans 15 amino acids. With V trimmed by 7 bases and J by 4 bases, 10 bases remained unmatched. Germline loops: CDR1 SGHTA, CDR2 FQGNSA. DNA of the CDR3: TGTGCCAGCACCCTGACAGGGAACCCTAATCAGCCCCAGCATTTT. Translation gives CASTLTGNPNQPQHF.

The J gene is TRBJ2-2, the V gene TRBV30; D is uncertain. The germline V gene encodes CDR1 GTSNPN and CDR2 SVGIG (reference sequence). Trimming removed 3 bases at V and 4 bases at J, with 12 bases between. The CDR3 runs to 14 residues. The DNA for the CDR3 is TGTGCCTGGAGGAGAGAAGGGCGCACCGGGGAGCTGTTTTTT. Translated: CAWRREGRTGELFF. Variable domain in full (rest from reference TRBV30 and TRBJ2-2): SQTIHQWPATLVQPVGSPLSLECTVEGTSNPNLYWYRQAAGRGLQLLFYSVGIGQISSEVPQNLSASRPQDRQFILSSKKLLLSDSGFYLCAWRREGRTGELFFGEGSRLTVL.

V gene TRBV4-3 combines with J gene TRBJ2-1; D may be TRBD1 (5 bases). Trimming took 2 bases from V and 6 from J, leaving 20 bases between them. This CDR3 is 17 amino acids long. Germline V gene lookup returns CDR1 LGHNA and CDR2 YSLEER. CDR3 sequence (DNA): TGCGCCAGCAGCCAATGGTTGGGGCCACTTGAAGGCAATGAGCAGTTCTTC. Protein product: CASSQWLGPLEGNEQFF.

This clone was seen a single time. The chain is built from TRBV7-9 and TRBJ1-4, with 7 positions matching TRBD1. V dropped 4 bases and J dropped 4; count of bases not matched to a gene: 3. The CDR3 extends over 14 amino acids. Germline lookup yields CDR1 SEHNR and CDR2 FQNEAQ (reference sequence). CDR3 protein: CASSSGGVNEKLFF. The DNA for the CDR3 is TGTGCCAGCAGCTCAGGGGGTGTTAATGAAAAACTGTTTTTT.